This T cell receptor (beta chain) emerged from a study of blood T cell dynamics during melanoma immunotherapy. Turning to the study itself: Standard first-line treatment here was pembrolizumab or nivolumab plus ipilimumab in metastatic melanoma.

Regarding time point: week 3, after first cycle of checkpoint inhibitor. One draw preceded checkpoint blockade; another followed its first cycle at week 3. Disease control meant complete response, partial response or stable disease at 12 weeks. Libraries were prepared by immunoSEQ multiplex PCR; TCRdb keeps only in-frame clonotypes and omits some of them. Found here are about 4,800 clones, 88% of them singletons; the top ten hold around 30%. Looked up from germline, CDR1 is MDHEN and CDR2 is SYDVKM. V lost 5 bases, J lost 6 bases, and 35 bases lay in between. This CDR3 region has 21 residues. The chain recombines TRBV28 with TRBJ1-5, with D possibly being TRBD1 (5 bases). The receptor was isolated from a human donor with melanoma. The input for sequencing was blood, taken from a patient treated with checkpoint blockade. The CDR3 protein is CASSLGPRLRWGGRGSQPQHF. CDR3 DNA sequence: TGTGCCAGCAGTCTTGGACCTCGACTACGTTGGGGTGGAAGGGGCAGTCAGCCCCAGCATTTT.